This passage covers 23 T cell receptor beta chains from one sample sequenced in a study of blood T cell repertoires in COVID-19. Libraries were prepared by immunoSEQ multiplex PCR; TCRdb keeps only in-frame clonotypes and omits some of them. The profile shows 200,000 to 250,000 clones, about 90% of them singletons. Sequenced input: PBMCs or T cells enriched from blood (not recorded which). All receptors come from a woman in her forties or fifties with acute COVID-19.

The rearrangement uses TRBV7-2 and TRBJ2-3; the D gene is possibly TRBD2 (5 bases). The CDR3 is made up of 15 amino acids. Germline loops: CDR1 SGHTA, CDR2 FQGNSA. V was trimmed by 2 bases and J by 2 bases, leaving 11 bases between them. Written as DNA, the CDR3 is TGTGCCAGCAGCTTATCGGACGGGAACACAGATACGCAGTATTTT. Translation gives CASSLSDGNTDTQYF.

The gene calls are TRBV19 and TRBJ2-1; 10 nucleotides line up with TRBD1. In germline, CDR1 is LNHDA, CDR2 SQIVND (reference sequence). Trimming at V came to 1 base and at J to 10 bases, leaving 7 bases not matched to a gene. There are 15 residues in the CDR3. The CDR3 here is CASSIGWGTGVEQFF. The CDR3 DNA follows: TGTGCCAGTAGTATAGGGTGGGGGACAGGGGTAGAGCAGTTCTTC.

This sequence joins TRBV5-1 and TRBJ1-1; possibly TRBD1 for D (5 bases). Germline V gene sequence: CDR1 SGHRS, CDR2 YFSETQ. V was pared by 0 bases and J by 4 bases, with 13 bases between. This CDR3 region has 15 residues. The CDR3 DNA sequence: TGCGCCAGCAGCTTGGGACCGACAGCCGGCACTGAAGCTTTCTTT. Translated: CASSLGPTAGTEAFF.

This clone showed up just a few times. The chain is built from TRBV3-1 (or the pseudogene TRBV3-2) and TRBJ1-2; D might be TRBD1 (5 bases). The germline V gene has CDR1 LGHDT and CDR2 YNNKEL (reference sequence). The V and J ends lost 0 bases and 5 bases respectively, with 7 bases between them. CDR3 length equals 13 residues. CDR3 sequence reads: CASSQEGGYGYTF. The DNA of the CDR3 is TGTGCCAGCAGCCAAGAGGGGGGATATGGCTACACCTTC.

The gene calls are TRBV7-3 and TRBJ1-5, with TRBD1 matching over 7 bases. This CDR3 contains 15 residues. Germline assignment: CDR1 SGHTA and CDR2 FQGTGA. V dropped 5 bases and J dropped 6; count of bases not matched to a gene: 10. CDR3 coding DNA: TGTGCCAGCAGCAATCTCAGGGGGGCGGGTCAGCCCCAGCATTTT. This translates into CASSNLRGAGQPQHF.

This sequence joins TRBV28 and TRBJ1-1; weak D call: TRBD1 (5 bases). The CDR3 loop spans 14 amino acids. Germline assignment: CDR1 MDHEN and CDR2 SYDVKM. Deletions cut 8 bases from V and 7 bases from J, with 20 bases between. The CDR3 sequence is CASFPGGVRREAFF. CDR3 sequence (DNA): TGTGCCAGCTTCCCCGGAGGGGTCCGACGTGAAGCTTTCTTT.

The chain combines TRBV5-1 with TRBJ2-7; D perhaps matches TRBD1 (6 bases). The CDR3 runs to 16 residues. Germline-derived CDR1 and CDR2 are SGHRS and YFSETQ. V gave up 4 bases and J gave up 3 bases, with 20 bases separating them. This chain's CDR3 is CASSQDSLLLGYEQYF. The CDR3 DNA is TGCGCCAGCAGCCAGGACAGCCTCCTTTTAGGCTACGAGCAGTACTTC.

This clone was found many times. V is TRBV7-2 and J is TRBJ2-7, with 7 bases that match TRBD2. The V gene's germline CDR1 is SGHTA and CDR2 FQGNSA. The ends lost 4 bases at V and 7 bases at J; junction bases unmatched: 13. The CDR3 is made up of 15 amino acids. The CDR3 sequence: CASSSIGAGVGEQYF. Written as DNA, the CDR3 is TGTGCCAGCAGCTCGATCGGGGCGGGAGTGGGTGAGCAGTACTTC.

The chain links TRBV7-9 to TRBJ1-4; D is possibly TRBD1 (6 bases). CDR3 length: 14 amino acids. The V end was cut by 1 base, the J end by 6 bases, with 9 bases between. The germline V gene has CDR1 SEHNR and CDR2 FQNEAQ (reference sequence). CDR3 in DNA: TGTGCCAGCAGCTTAGGGGCAGGGGATGAAAAACTGTTTTTT. Translating it yields CASSLGAGDEKLFF.

This rearrangement joins TRBV3-1 (or the pseudogene TRBV3-2) to TRBJ1-1; maybe TRBD1 (6 bases). The length of the CDR3 is 15 residues. Trimming took off 4 bases at V and 2 bases at J, with 14 bases between the two ends. Germline V gene lookup returns CDR1 LGHDT and CDR2 YNNKEL (reference sequence). CDR3 nucleotides: TGTGCCAGCAGCCGAACAACAGGGCCAAACACTGAAGCTTTCTTT. Its protein is CASSRTTGPNTEAFF.

The rearrangement uses TRBV6-5 and TRBJ1-4; 9 bases agree with TRBD1. J gave up 8 bases and V 6 bases, and 10 bases lay outside the gene matches. Germline V gene data show CDR1 as MNHEY and CDR2 as SVGAGI. This CDR3 is 15 amino acids long. The CDR3 sequence: CASSSGDRAGEKLFF. Written as DNA, the CDR3 is TGTGCCAGCAGCTCGGGGGACAGGGCCGGGGAAAAACTGTTTTTT.

This clone came up once. V is TRBV6-5 and J is TRBJ2-5, with a possible D match to TRBD2 (6 bases). This CDR3 comprises 15 residues. V lost 8 bases, J lost 4 bases, and 20 bases lay in between. Germline V CDR1 and CDR2: MNHEY, SVGAGI. The CDR3: CASFSQGGVVETQYF. The CDR3 nucleotides are TGTGCCAGCTTTTCCCAGGGCGGGGTGGTAGAGACCCAGTACTTC.

The chain combines TRBV10-3 with TRBJ1-2; a weak D match, TRBD1 (6 bases). The CDR3 consists of 14 residues. Per the germline V gene, CDR1 is ENHRY and CDR2 is SYGVKD. Trimming left V 5 bases short and J 2 bases short, with 12 bases between. The CDR3 here is CAISQQTGNYGYTF. The CDR3 DNA sequence: TGTGCCATCAGTCAACAAACAGGGAACTATGGCTACACCTTC.

V usage is TRBV18 and J usage is TRBJ1-1, with unresolved D. V lost 3 bases and J lost 5, with 10 bases in between. There are 13 residues in the CDR3. CDR1 is KGHSH and CDR2 is LQKENI in the germline V gene. The CDR3 DNA sequence: TGTGCCAGCTCACCGTCGGGGAGTACTGAAGCTTTCTTT. The encoded protein is CASSPSGSTEAFF.

This chain links TRBV7-2 with TRBJ2-7, with 7 bases that match TRBD1. V shed 1 base, J shed 3 bases, and the junction held 3 bases outside the gene matches. This CDR3 is built from 14 residues. Germline loops: CDR1 SGHTA, CDR2 FQGNSA. The CDR3 loop reads CASSLGDRNYEQYF. The CDR3 DNA is TGTGCCAGCAGCTTAGGGGACAGAAACTACGAGCAGTACTTC.

The chain links TRBV2 to TRBJ1-1; TRBD1 matches at 8 bases. The CDR3 spans 14 residues. CDR1 is SNHLY, CDR2 FYNNEI, per germline. J lost 2 bases, V lost 6 bases, and 5 bases had no gene match. CDR3 residues: CASRDRVRNTEAFF. The DNA of the CDR3 is TGTGCCAGCAGGGACAGGGTGCGAAACACTGAAGCTTTCTTT. Based on the CDR3 plus reference TRBV2 and TRBJ1-1, the full variable domain is EPEVTQTPSHQVTQMGQEVILRCVPISNHLYFYWYRQILGQKVEFLVSFYNNEISEKSEIFDDQFSVERPDGSNFTLKIRSTKLEDSAMYFCASRDRVRNTEAFFGQGTRLTVV.

V gene TRBV5-1 combines with J gene TRBJ2-7; the D is unclear. This CDR3 comprises 13 residues. The germline V and J ends were trimmed by 1 base and 2 bases, with 7 bases remaining between them. Germline V gene lookup returns CDR1 SGHRS and CDR2 YFSETQ. The CDR3 protein is CASSLTLAYEQYF. Here the CDR3 DNA reads TGCGCCAGCAGCTTGACATTGGCCTACGAGCAGTACTTC.

V is TRBV18 and J is TRBJ2-2, with 7 bases that match TRBD2. This CDR3 contains 15 residues. J was trimmed by 5 bases and V by 3 bases; bases with no gene match: 6. Germline lookup yields CDR1 KGHSH and CDR2 LQKENI. CDR3 amino acids: CASSPAGVRTGELFF. CDR3 DNA sequence: TGTGCCAGCTCACCCGCGGGAGTAAGGACCGGGGAGCTGTTTTTT.

This sequence joins TRBV9 and TRBJ2-3; D gene uncertain. CDR1 and CDR2 (germline): SGDLS, YYNGEE. This CDR3 comprises 14 residues. V was cut by 8 bases and J by 2 bases, with 15 bases left in between. The CDR3 here is CARSRPPLTDTQYF. CDR3 DNA: TGTGCCAGGTCTAGGCCGCCTCTCACAGATACGCAGTATTTT.

V is TRBV28 and J is TRBJ2-7; D is unresolved. The V end lost 10 bases, the J end lost 1 base, and 11 bases lay between the germline ends. This CDR3 is built from 12 residues. CDR1 and CDR2 (germline): MDHEN, SYDVKM. Here the CDR3 reads CATSEISYEQYF. The CDR3 DNA reads TGTGCCACCTCCGAGATTTCCTACGAGCAGTACTTC.

V is TRBV9 and J is TRBJ1-2, with D hard to call. Germline-derived CDR1 and CDR2 are SGDLS and YYNGEE. Trimming pared 3 bases from V and 0 bases from J, leaving 12 bases between. This CDR3 region has 15 residues. This CDR3 is CASSARSTTNYGYTF. The CDR3 nucleotides read TGTGCCAGCAGCGCTAGGTCTACGACTAACTATGGCTACACCTTC. Full variable domain (missing parts from reference TRBV9 and TRBJ1-2): DSGVTQTPKHLITATGQRVTLRCSPRSGDLSVYWYQQSLDQGLQFLIQYYNGEERAKGNILERFSAQQFPDLHSELNLSSLELGDSALYFCASSARSTTNYGYTFGSGTRLTVV.

The chain employs TRBV7-6 and TRBJ2-3; D remains ambiguous. Between the trimmed V and J ends, which lost 1 base and 2 bases, there was a span of 13 bases. Per germline, CDR1 SGHVS and CDR2 FNYEAQ. The CDR3 runs 16 residues. CDR3 DNA: TGTGCCAGCAGCTTAGTTTGGGCGTCGTCCACAGATACGCAGTATTTT. It translates to CASSLVWASSTDTQYF.

The chain carries TRBV7-2 and TRBJ1-5; D not resolved. The CDR3 is made up of 19 amino acids. V was trimmed by 2 bases and J by 0 bases, leaving 20 bases between them. From germline, CDR1 is SGHTA and CDR2 FQGNSA. The CDR3, as DNA: TGTGCCAGCAGCTTACCGCGAGCTTGGACTCAGTATAGCAATCAGCCCCAGCATTTT. Its protein is CASSLPRAWTQYSNQPQHF.